The rows below give T cell receptor beta chains drawn from one sample of a study of cytomegalovirus exposure and HLA in healthy donors. Generated by immunoSEQ multiplex PCR, the TCRdb table keeps only in-frame clones and is missing some. Found here are under 200,000 clones; the top ten clones hold 0.7% to 1%. The sequenced material came from PBMCs. These TCRs come from a young woman in good health and CMV-seropositive. Both conserved end residues are part of each CDR3. A D gene is named only where the DNA matches it firmly.

CDR3nt: TGTGCCAGCAGCGTAGGGCCCAGCGGGGGGGCGCATGAGCAGTTCTTC; CDR3aa: CASSVGPSGGAHEQFF; d_gene: TRBD2; j_gene: TRBJ2-1; v_gene: TRBV9
CDR3nt: TGCGCCAGCAGCCAAAGGACAGGGGTCGATAGTGAAAAACTGTTTTTT; CDR3aa: CASSQRTGVDSEKLFF; d_gene: TRBD1; j_gene: TRBJ1-4; v_gene: TRBV4-1
CDR3nt: TGTGCCAGCAGCTTTAGGCCTAGCGCTGAGGATGAGCAGTTCTTC; CDR3aa: CASSFRPSAEDEQFF; d_gene: NA; j_gene: TRBJ2-1; v_gene: TRBV11-2
CDR3nt: TGTGCCAGCAGCCCCGGGGTAGCGGGGCTCCAAGAGACCCAGTACTTC; CDR3aa: CASSPGVAGLQETQYF; d_gene: TRBD2; j_gene: TRBJ2-5; v_gene: TRBV7-3
CDR3nt: TGCGCCAGCAGCCGCAATCCAGGGGGCAACACCGGGGAGCTGTTTTTT; CDR3aa: CASSRNPGGNTGELFF; d_gene: TRBD1; j_gene: TRBJ2-2; v_gene: TRBV4-3
CDR3nt: TGTGCCAGCAGTGAATATTTTGGGACAGACATCTACGAGCAGTACTTC; CDR3aa: CASSEYFGTDIYEQYF; d_gene: TRBD1; j_gene: TRBJ2-7; v_gene: TRBV25-1
CDR3nt: TGTGCCAGCGTCCACGGGGGAACCTACAATGAGCAGTTCTTC; CDR3aa: CASVHGGTYNEQFF; d_gene: NA; j_gene: TRBJ2-1; v_gene: TRBV7-2
CDR3nt: TGTGCCAGCTCACCGGGCTCGGGGGACACTGAAGCTTTCTTT; CDR3aa: CASSPGSGDTEAFF; d_gene: NA; j_gene: TRBJ1-1; v_gene: TRBV18
CDR3nt: TGTGCCAGCAGCGTCCTAGACAGGGTAGTATCCCATGAGCAGTTCTTC; CDR3aa: CASSVLDRVVSHEQFF; d_gene: TRBD1; j_gene: TRBJ2-1; v_gene: TRBV9
CDR3nt: TGTGCCTGGAGTGTACAAGCGGGAGGGGGGAATGAGCAGTTCTTC; CDR3aa: CAWSVQAGGGNEQFF; d_gene: TRBD2; j_gene: TRBJ2-1; v_gene: TRBV30
CDR3nt: TGTGCCAGCAGCTTGACCGGGGAACAGGGCGAGCAGTACTTC; CDR3aa: CASSLTGEQGEQYF; d_gene: NA; j_gene: TRBJ2-7; v_gene: TRBV5-4
CDR3nt: TGTGCCAGCAGCGAGAGGCCGAAGAATGAGCAGTTCTTC; CDR3aa: CASSERPKNEQFF; d_gene: NA; j_gene: TRBJ2-1; v_gene: TRBV9
CDR3nt: TGCGCCAGCAGCTTTTCGACCCAGCGAGGTGAGCAGTTCTTC; CDR3aa: CASSFSTQRGEQFF; d_gene: NA; j_gene: TRBJ2-1; v_gene: TRBV5-1
CDR3nt: TGTGCCAGCAGTTACTCGTCGACAGGTGAAGAGGTAGGGTTT; CDR3aa: CASSYSSTGEEVGF; d_gene: NA; j_gene: TRBJ1-1; v_gene: TRBV6-5
CDR3nt: TGCAGCGTTGGAGGAGGGTCCTACGAGCAGTACTTC; CDR3aa: CSVGGGSYEQYF; d_gene: NA; j_gene: TRBJ2-7; v_gene: TRBV29-1